This T cell receptor beta chain originates from a study of long-term antiretroviral therapy in people with HIV. Study information: Specimens dating back about a decade before the 2015 immediate-ART recommendation are the oldest included. Study-level points and caveats: Collection of the blood, which took place between the mid-2000s and the late 2010s, possibly occurred under older ART regimens.

Researchers ran immunoSEQ v3.0 at survey level. The protocol was immunoSEQ multiplex PCR, while the TCRdb copy is restricted to in-frame clones and leaves out a portion. This table holds roughly 20,000 clones, around 84% found once. The germline CDR1 and CDR2 sequences are MNHEY and SVGAGI. The CDR3 consists of 14 residues. Trimming took off 7 bases at V and 0 bases at J, with 12 bases between the two ends. As regards this clone: As yet, its antigen is unknown.

Here the sequenced sample was unsorted PBMCs, taken 1.8 years before starting antiretroviral therapy. The chain combines TRBV6-5 with TRBJ1-2; D not certain. This clonotype was sampled from a woman in her twenties or thirties with HIV. As DNA, the CDR3 is TGTGCCAGCACCCGGAGAGAAACTAACTATGGCTACACCTTC. Encoded protein: CASTRRETNYGYTF.